Each of the 25 T cell receptor beta chains below was sequenced from the same sample in a study of blood T cell repertoires in COVID-19. Profiling relied on immunoSEQ multiplex PCR, and the TCRdb table lists in-frame clones only, not all of them. The profile covers roughly 110,000 clones, with more than 65% appearing a single time and 1.5% to 1.9% taken by the ten largest. The sample consisted of peripheral blood. All receptors derive from a man aged 50 or older with acute or convalescent COVID-19.

This clone came up once. The chain couples TRBV7-3 to TRBJ1-1; D is unresolved. The germline gives CDR1 SGHTA, CDR2 FQGTGA. V lost 2 bases to trimming and J lost 3 bases, with 7 bases between them. CDR3 length: 13 amino acids. The CDR3 region has the DNA TGTGCCAGCAGCTTACGAACAGACACTGAAGCTTTCTTT. Residues: CASSLRTDTEAFF.

This clone was seen a few times. The V gene is TRBV30, the J gene TRBJ2-5; the match to TRBD2 covers 11 bases. This CDR3 comprises 17 residues. With 0 bases clipped from V and 6 bases from J, the junction kept 12 bases outside the gene matches. CDR1 and CDR2 (germline): GTSNPN, SVGIG (reference sequence). The CDR3 DNA sequence: TGTGCCTGGAGTGTTTCGGGTAGCGGGGGGGCCGGGAAGACCCAGTACTTC. The encoded protein is CAWSVSGSGGAGKTQYF.

The chain carries TRBV2 and TRBJ2-1; possible D gene TRBD2, 6 bases. Deletions cut 3 bases from V and 6 bases from J, with 9 bases between. Germline CDR1 is SNHLY and CDR2 is FYNNEI. The CDR3 has 13 amino acids. This CDR3 is CASSDGGGNEQFF. Here the CDR3 DNA reads TGTGCCAGCAGTGACGGGGGTGGCAATGAGCAGTTCTTC.

The chain uses TRBV12-5 and TRBJ1-3, with D unresolved. With 7 bases removed from V and 1 base from J, the gap between germline ends came to 8 bases. This CDR3 is built from 13 residues. In germline, CDR1 is LGHNT, CDR2 FRNRAP. CDR3 residues: CASALRSGNTIYF. The CDR3, as DNA: TGTGCTAGTGCCCTGCGGTCTGGAAACACCATATATTTT.

The chain employs TRBV27 and TRBJ2-5; 11 bases map to TRBD2. The germline V gene has CDR1 MNHEY and CDR2 SMNVEV (reference sequence). V lost 5 bases, J lost 7 bases, and 15 bases stayed unmatched. The CDR3 has 17 amino acids. CDR3 bases: TGTGCCAGCAGTCTTCGGCAGACTAGCGGGGTGTCCATGACCCAGTACTTC. Translated, it gives CASSLRQTSGVSMTQYF.

The V gene is TRBV10-3, the J gene TRBJ1-3; D remains unclear. V was pared by 0 bases and J by 4 bases, with 7 bases between. Germline assignment: CDR1 ENHRY and CDR2 SYGVKD. The CDR3 is 14 residues long. The DNA of the CDR3 is TGTGCCATCAGTGAGTCTATGCAGGGAAACACCATATATTTT. It encodes CAISESMQGNTIYF.

The chain employs TRBV28 and TRBJ2-6; 7 positions match TRBD1. The V segment lost 3 bases and the J segment 0 bases; nucleotides outside the gene matches: 5. This CDR3 region has 17 residues. Germline V CDR1 and CDR2: MDHEN, SYDVKM. CDR3 loop: CASSFVTGISGANVLTF. The CDR3 nucleotides are TGTGCCAGCAGTTTCGTGACAGGGATCTCTGGGGCCAACGTCCTGACTTTC.

The rearrangement joins TRBV11-2 to TRBJ2-7, with D unresolved. Germline loops: CDR1 SGHAT, CDR2 FQNNGV. Trimming cost V 5 bases and J 0 bases, with 14 bases left between them. The CDR3 contains 15 residues. CDR3 coding DNA: TGTGCCAGCAGCCTTACCCACACCAGCTCCTACGAGCAGTACTTC. This sequence encodes CASSLTHTSSYEQYF.

The genes are TRBV30 and TRBJ1-3; D call uncertain. The germline V gene has CDR1 GTSNPN and CDR2 SVGIG (reference sequence). This CDR3 has 14 residues. V gave up 2 bases and J gave up 1 base, with 9 bases separating them. The CDR3 sequence: CAWSRGASGNTIYF. CDR3 coding DNA: TGTGCCTGGAGTCGGGGAGCGTCTGGAAACACCATATATTTT.

The chain employs TRBV30 and TRBJ1-1, with D possibly being TRBD1 (5 bases). CDR3 length: 13 amino acids. Germline CDR1 and CDR2: GTSNPN and SVGIG (reference sequence). Trimming took 1 base from V and 0 from J, leaving 6 bases between them. The CDR3 protein is CAWSGQLNTEAFF. The DNA of the CDR3 is TGTGCCTGGAGTGGACAGCTGAACACTGAAGCTTTCTTT.

The chain combines TRBV7-2 with TRBJ1-5; D is perhaps TRBD1 (6 bases). CDR1 is SGHTA, CDR2 FQGNSA, per germline. CDR3 length: 15 residues. The V and J ends lost 5 bases and 7 bases respectively, with 18 bases between them. The chain's CDR3 is CASSAWGGPGQPQHF. CDR3 DNA sequence: TGTGCCAGCAGCGCCTGGGGGGGGCCGGGGCAGCCCCAGCATTTT.

The chain combines TRBV16 with TRBJ1-5; maybe TRBD1 (5 bases). The CDR3 length is 15 residues. Trimming removed 1 base at V and 0 bases at J, with 7 bases between. Per germline, CDR1 KGHSY and CDR2 FQNENV. The CDR3 loop reads CASSQWGGSNQPQHF. In nucleotides, the CDR3 is TGTGCCAGCAGCCAATGGGGGGGTAGCAATCAGCCCCAGCATTTT.

The chain recombines TRBV28 with TRBJ1-4, with 8 nucleotides matching TRBD1. Germline lookup yields CDR1 MDHEN and CDR2 SYDVKM. CDR3 length: 15 amino acids. With 2 bases clipped from V and 8 bases from J, the junction kept 7 bases outside the gene matches. The CDR3 nucleotides read TGTGCCAGCAGTTTACCCGGGACAGGAGAAGAAAAACTGTTTTTT. Its translation is CASSLPGTGEEKLFF.

J is TRBJ2-7 and V is TRBV12-3 or TRBV12-4; D remains ambiguous. The CDR3 extends over 13 amino acids. V was clipped by 2 bases and J by 2 bases, with 7 bases between them. The chain's CDR3 is CASSLQQAYEQYF. The DNA for the CDR3 is TGTGCCAGCAGTTTACAGCAGGCCTACGAGCAGTACTTC.

This clone was detected only a few times. J is TRBJ2-7 and V is TRBV6-1, with 7 positions matching TRBD1. V was pared by 3 bases and J by 9 bases, with 8 bases of the junction left unmatched. Germline values: CDR1 MNHNS, CDR2 SASEGT. This CDR3 comprises 13 residues. Here the CDR3 reads CASSDGTRGRQYV. CDR3 coding DNA: TGTGCCAGCAGTGATGGGACGAGGGGGCGGCAGTACGTC.

This rearrangement joins TRBV5-1 to TRBJ2-2, with a possible D match to TRBD1 (6 bases). The V gene lost 1 base and the J gene lost 3 bases, with 16 bases spanning the gap. The CDR3 totals 17 residues. Germline V gene data show CDR1 as SGHRS and CDR2 as YFSETQ. The CDR3 DNA reads TGCGCCAGCAGCTTGACTCCCCGGGACACCGACACCGGGGAGCTGTTTTTT. It codes for CASSLTPRDTDTGELFF.

The J gene is TRBJ1-2, the V gene TRBV7-9; D unresolved. From germline, CDR1 is SEHNR and CDR2 FQNEAQ (reference sequence). CDR3 length: 11 amino acids. V lost 3 bases to trimming and J lost 5 bases, with 4 bases between them. The CDR3 reads CASSFEYGYTF. The CDR3 bases are TGTGCCAGCAGCTTTGAGTATGGCTACACCTTC.

The gene calls are TRBV7-2 and TRBJ1-2; a possible D gene is TRBD1 (5 bases). Germline V gene data show CDR1 as SGHTA and CDR2 as FQGNSA. There are 12 residues in the CDR3. Trimming took 3 bases from V and 8 from J, leaving 10 bases between them. The CDR3 DNA sequence: TGTGCCAGCAGCTTCATTAACAGGGGCTACACCTTC. Its translation: CASSFINRGYTF. The complete variable domain, with remaining parts taken from reference TRBV7-2 and TRBJ1-2, reads GAGVSQSPSNKVTEKGKDVELRCDPISGHTALYWYRQSLGQGLEFLIYFQGNSAPDKSGLPSDRFSAERTGGSVSTLTIQRTQQEDSAVYLCASSFINRGYTFGSGTRLTVV.

In the case of this clone: The same CDR3 arises from other DNA sequences in this sample as well. The rearrangement joins TRBV5-4 to TRBJ1-1; D gene uncertain. Germline-derived CDR1 and CDR2 are SGHNT and YYREEE (reference sequence). The ends were cut back, 3 bases at V and 3 bases at J, with 12 bases in the middle. This CDR3 is 14 amino acids long. CDR3 sequence reads: CASSSRARDTEAFF. The CDR3 coding sequence is TGTGCCAGCAGCTCCCGGGCGAGGGACACTGAAGCTTTCTTT.

The chain combines TRBV3-1 (or the pseudogene TRBV3-2) with TRBJ2-3; D perhaps matches TRBD2 (6 bases). The CDR3 length is 13 residues. Trimming stripped 6 bases from V and 9 bases from J, with 16 bases between. The germline V gene has CDR1 LGHDT and CDR2 YNNKEL (reference sequence). CDR3 DNA sequence: TGTGCCAGCAGTCGGGACTCCTACTTGACGCAGTATTTT. It is translated as CASSRDSYLTQYF.

In its sample, this clone was seen a few times. The chain has TRBV15 and TRBJ1-5; TRBD1 agrees at 7 bases. With 0 bases clipped from V and 11 bases from J, the junction kept 13 bases outside the gene matches. Germline-derived CDR1 and CDR2 are LNHNV and YYDKDF (reference sequence). The length of the CDR3 is 16 residues. This CDR3 reads CATSRDREGGGGAQHF. The CDR3 bases are TGTGCCACCAGCAGAGATAGGGAAGGGGGCGGCGGGGCCCAGCATTTT.

The gene calls are TRBV19 and TRBJ1-6; D call uncertain. Germline assignment: CDR1 LNHDA and CDR2 SQIVND (reference sequence). Trimming took 5 bases from V and 8 from J, leaving 10 bases between them. This CDR3 is built from 13 residues. CDR3 in amino acids: CASSWLRDSPLHF. The CDR3 DNA is TGTGCCAGTAGTTGGCTCCGGGATTCACCCCTCCACTTT.

This rearrangement joins TRBV4-1 to TRBJ2-2, with D maybe TRBD2 (7 bases). The germline V and J ends were trimmed by 1 base and 4 bases, with 16 bases remaining between them. The CDR3 runs 17 residues. Germline assignment: CDR1 MGHRA and CDR2 YSYEKL. The chain's CDR3 is CASSQGRTGGGTGELFF. The CDR3 DNA sequence: TGCGCCAGCAGCCAAGGTCGGACGGGGGGCGGCACCGGGGAGCTGTTTTTT.

V usage is TRBV13 and J usage is TRBJ2-7, with D perhaps TRBD2 (5 bases). The CDR3 is 16 residues long. Looked up from germline, CDR1 is PRHDT and CDR2 is FYEKMQ (reference sequence). V lost 5 bases, J lost 3 bases, and 20 bases lay in between. The CDR3 DNA follows: TGTGCCAGCAGCCAACGAGGGCGGCTAACTTTCTACGAGCAGTACGTC. The encoded protein is CASSQRGRLTFYEQYV.

V gene TRBV5-1 combines with J gene TRBJ2-7; TRBD2 agrees at 8 bases. J lost 6 bases, V lost 5 bases, and 10 bases had no gene match. CDR1 and CDR2 (germline): SGHRS, YFSETQ. There are 14 residues in the CDR3. CDR3 DNA: TGCGCCAGCAGAAGACTCGGGGGGGCAGGCGAGCAGTACTTC. Translating it yields CASRRLGGAGEQYF.